There are many counts of the clone carrying this T cell receptor (beta chain). The antigen is undetermined. These data belong to a study of Graves' ophthalmopathy and Graves' hyperthyroidism. Whole-study results and caveats: Blood also harbored most expanded thyroid clonotypes above 0.001 frequency.

The authors amplified TCR beta CDR3 regions from RNA transcripts. HTBI primers were employed in first-round RT-PCR, then a second-round multiplex PCR followed. From the multiplex PCR reads, TCRdb called clonotypes with MiXCR, one entry per CDR3 protein. This table holds 340,000 or so distinct CDR3 sequences, roughly 15% found once. CDR1 is MNHEY and CDR2 is SMNVEV in the germline V gene (reference sequence). Trimming pared 6 bases from V and 3 bases from J, leaving 18 bases between. This CDR3 has 15 residues. What was sequenced was peripheral blood. The rearrangement links TRBV27 to TRBJ2-7, with D possibly matching TRBD1 (7 bases). This TCR came from an adult man with Graves' ophthalmopathy. This chain's CDR3 is CASSPNRGTDYEQYF. CDR3 coding DNA: TGTGCCAGCAGCCCTAACCGCGGGACAGACTACGAGCAGTACTTC.